These T cell receptor beta chains were read from a single sample in a study of cytomegalovirus exposure and HLA in healthy donors. Assay used: immunoSEQ multiplex PCR; TCRdb lists only in-frame clones, some missing. Altogether about 95,000 clones are present, about two thirds being singletons, with the ten largest covering 8.2%. Specimen: PBMCs. These receptors originate from a man in his fifties or sixties in good health and CMV-seronegative. Each CDR3 is given with its conserved first and last residue. The order of the fields is J gene, D gene, clone size, V gene, CDR3 DNA, CDR3 protein. A D gene is named only where the DNA matches it firmly. Clone size is stated in some rows and not others, as once, few, many or a class when expanded.

TRBJ1-3 | NA | NA | TRBV18 | TGTGCCAGCTCACCCGAGACAGCTGGAAACACCATATATTTT | CASSPETAGNTIYF
TRBJ1-2 | NA | NA | TRBV7-2 | TGTGCCAGCAGCGCGAGCGGGAGGGGCTACACCTTC | CASSASGRGYTF
TRBJ2-5 | TRBD2 | few | TRBV5-6 | TGTGCCAGCAGCTTGAGTCTTAGCGGGGGTGTACAAGAGACCCAGTACTTC | CASSLSLSGGVQETQYF
TRBJ2-7 | TRBD2 | NA | TRBV28 | TGTGCCAGCAGGAACGCGGGACTAGCGGGCAACGAGCAGTACTTC | CASRNAGLAGNEQYF
TRBJ2-3 | TRBD1 | NA | TRBV2 | TGTGCCAGCCGTATTAGACAGGGGGCAGATACGCAGTATTTT | CASRIRQGADTQYF
TRBJ1-4 | TRBD1 | once | TRBV10-3 | TGTGCCGCAAAAGGGACAGGGCGAGGGGAAAAACTGTTTTTT | CAAKGTGRGEKLFF
TRBJ2-1 | NA | NA | TRBV9 | TGTGCCAGCAGCGTAGAACAGGGTGGTGAGCAGTTCTTC | CASSVEQGGEQFF
TRBJ2-5 | NA | NA | TRBV11-3 | TGTGCCAGCAGCTTGGGGACACAAAAGACCCAGTACTTC | CASSLGTQKTQYF
TRBJ1-5 | TRBD1 | NA | TRBV19 | TGTGCCAGTAGCCGGACAGGCGTAGCAAATAGCAATCAGCCCCAGCATTTT | CASSRTGVANSNQPQHF
TRBJ1-1 | NA | once | TRBV4-1 | TGCGCCAGCAGTCTCGGATCAGGGGACACTGAAGCTTTCTTT | CASSLGSGDTEAFF
TRBJ2-7 | TRBD1 | NA | TRBV27 | TGTGCCAGCAGGGGGACGGGACAGGGGACCTACGAGCAGTACTTC | CASRGTGQGTYEQYF
TRBJ1-2 | TRBD1 | NA | TRBV6-6 | TGTGCCAGCAGCCGCCCGGGACAGCGCATCCAATATGGCTACACCTTC | CASSRPGQRIQYGYTF
TRBJ1-2 | TRBD1 | few | TRBV7-9 | TGTGCCAGCAGCTCTACAGGGGCCGACTATGGCTACACCTTC | CASSSTGADYGYTF
TRBJ1-4 | NA | few | TRBV7-9 | TGTGCCAGCAGCTTAGGGACAGCTAATGAAAAACTGTTTTTT | CASSLGTANEKLFF
TRBJ2-1 | TRBD2 | NA | TRBV29-1 | TGCAGCGTTGGGGAGACTAGCGGGATCAGCTCCTACAATGAGCAGTTCTTC | CSVGETSGISSYNEQFF
TRBJ2-7 | TRBD1 | NA | TRBV15 | TGTGCCACCAGCAGAGATCGGGACAGACCCTACGAGCAGTACTTC | CATSRDRDRPYEQYF
TRBJ1-2 | NA | NA | TRBV2 | TGTGCCAGCAGTGATGTACTTGCCTATGGCTACACCTTC | CASSDVLAYGYTF
TRBJ1-1 | TRBD1 | NA | TRBV11-2 | TGTGCCAGCAGCTTGGACAGGGGTTGGACTGAAGCTTTCTTT | CASSLDRGWTEAFF
TRBJ2-1 | TRBD1 | NA | TRBV19 | TGTGCCAGTAGTGGATTGACAGGGGGCCAATACAATGAGCAGTTCTTC | CASSGLTGGQYNEQFF
TRBJ2-7 | NA | once | TRBV6-1 | TGTGCCAGCACTTGGGACACCACCTACGAGCAGTACTTC | CASTWDTTYEQYF
TRBJ2-7 | TRBD2 | NA | TRBV29-1 | TGCGGCGTGGATGGTAGCGGGGGGGGCTCCTACGAGCAGTACTTC | CGVDGSGGGSYEQYF
TRBJ1-4 | TRBD1 | NA | TRBV27 | TGTGCCAGCAGTTTACTGACAGGGCCCTTGACTAATGAAAAACTGTTTTTT | CASSLLTGPLTNEKLFF
TRBJ2-5 | TRBD2 | NA | TRBV10-3 | TGTGCCATCAGTGCCCCCGCTAGCGGGGGGGCCGAGCGTGAGACCCAGTACTTC | CAISAPASGGAERETQYF
TRBJ2-7 | NA | NA | TRBV5-4 | TGTGCCAGCAGCTTCGGGGGGCGCTCCTACGAGCAGTACTTC | CASSFGGRSYEQYF
TRBJ2-7 | NA | NA | TRBV6-5 | TGTGCCAGCAGTTACTCTTCAGGGCTCGGCGAGCAGTACTTC | CASSYSSGLGEQYF
TRBJ2-7 | TRBD2 | NA | TRBV28 | TGTGCCAGCGAGGGACTAGCGGGAGCCGTTGCTTCCTACGAGCAGTACTTC | CASEGLAGAVASYEQYF
TRBJ1-5 | NA | NA | TRBV2 | TGTGCCAGCCAGGGTGGCAATCAGCCCCAGCATTTT | CASQGGNQPQHF
TRBJ2-7 | NA | few | TRBV9 | TGTGCCAGCAGCGTAGAGGACGGGGGAGTTTACGAGCAGTACTTC | CASSVEDGGVYEQYF
TRBJ2-2 | TRBD1 | few | TRBV4-2 | TGTGCCAGCAGCCAAGGGACAGGGGGCGCCGGGGAGCTGTTTTTT | CASSQGTGGAGELFF
TRBJ2-1 | TRBD2 | NA | TRBV4-1 | TGCGCCAGCAGCCGCGGGCTAGCGGACTACAATGAGCAGTTCTTC | CASSRGLADYNEQFF
TRBJ2-7 | TRBD1 | NA | TRBV11-3 | TGTGCCAGCAGCTTAGGGCACCGGGACAGGACGGACGAGCAGTACTTC | CASSLGHRDRTDEQYF
TRBJ2-5 | NA | NA | TRBV20-1 | TGCAGTGCCAGTCGGAGGGAGACCCAGTACTTC | CSASRRETQYF
TRBJ1-2 | TRBD1 | NA | TRBV19 | TGTGCCAGTAGTACCGGACAGGTTCGGTATGGCTACACCTTC | CASSTGQVRYGYTF
TRBJ2-7 | TRBD1 | NA | TRBV5-4 | TGTGCCAGCAGCGTGGGACAGGGGACCTACGAGCAGTACTTC | CASSVGQGTYEQYF
TRBJ2-1 | NA | once | TRBV5-1 | TGCGCCAGCAGCTTGATGGCCGGGGGAAGGACCTACAATGAGCAGTTCTTC | CASSLMAGGRTYNEQFF
TRBJ1-5 | TRBD1 | NA | TRBV5-6 | TGTGCCAGCAGCTCTTCCGGGACAGGATTTGGCAATCAGCCCCAGCATTTT | CASSSSGTGFGNQPQHF
TRBJ2-7 | TRBD2 | few | TRBV6-5 | TGTGCCAGCAGTAACCAGCGGGAGGCATCCTACGAGCAGTACTTC | CASSNQREASYEQYF
TRBJ1-1 | NA | few | TRBV19 | TGTGCCAGTAACAACCAGGGACACCTACCTGAAGCTTTCTTT | CASNNQGHLPEAFF
TRBJ2-3 | TRBD2 | NA | TRBV4-1 | TGCGCCAGCAGCCAAGAACTAGCGGGGACTAGCACAGATACGCAGTATTTT | CASSQELAGTSTDTQYF
TRBJ1-2 | NA | NA | TRBV28 | TGTGCCAGCAAATCAAACTATGGCTACACCTTC | CASKSNYGYTF
TRBJ2-2 | TRBD1 | NA | TRBV6-5 | TGTGCCAGCAGTTACTCGAGAAGGGGGCGCGTGTTTTTT | CASSYSRRGRVFF
TRBJ1-5 | TRBD1 | few | TRBV6-6 | TGTGCCAGCAGTACTAACCCGGACAGGGTGGATCAGCCCCAGCATTTT | CASSTNPDRVDQPQHF
TRBJ1-1 | NA | NA | TRBV2 | TGTGCCAGCAGTTTCATTAATGGGGCTTGGAACACTGAAGCTTTCTTT | CASSFINGAWNTEAFF
TRBJ1-6 | NA | NA | TRBV7-2 | TGTGCCAGCAGCTTGGGCAGGGGCGCCTATAATTCACCCCTCCACTTT | CASSLGRGAYNSPLHF
TRBJ2-3 | NA | few | TRBV11-1 | TGTGCCAGCAGCTCCGCGGGCGATACGCAGTATTTT | CASSSAGDTQYF
TRBJ2-7 | NA | NA | TRBV7-9 | TGTGCCAGCAGCATTAGTGTCAACGAGCAGTACTTC | CASSISVNEQYF
TRBJ2-7 | NA | NA | TRBV5-1 | TGCGCCAGCAGCTACCCGGACAGTAGCGAGCAGTACTTC | CASSYPDSSEQYF
TRBJ1-1 | NA | NA | TRBV18 | TGTGCCAGCTCACCTACTGCGAGGGCTGAAGCTTTCTTT | CASSPTARAEAFF
TRBJ1-5 | NA | NA | TRBV18 | TGTGCCAGCTCACCAGAGGGGGGGCCTCAGCCCCAGCATTTT | CASSPEGGPQPQHF
TRBJ1-2 | TRBD1 | NA | TRBV4-1 | TGCGCCAGCAGCCAAGGGGACAGGGCGCGGTATGGCTACACCTTC | CASSQGDRARYGYTF
TRBJ2-7 | NA | few | TRBV6-6 | TGTGCCAGCAGCGAGAGCGGAAGCTCCTACGAGCAGTACTTC | CASSESGSSYEQYF
TRBJ2-5 | NA | NA | TRBV29-1 | TGCAGCGTCGGTTTTCGGCAACGGGAAGAGACCCAGTACTTC | CSVGFRQREETQYF
TRBJ2-2 | TRBD2 | NA | TRBV2 | TGTGCCAGCAGAGGACTAGCGGGAACCGGGGAGCTGTTTTTT | CASRGLAGTGELFF
TRBJ1-2 | TRBD1 | once | TRBV19 | TGTGCCAGTAGTATACAGGGGGCAAGTATGTATGGCTACACCTTC | CASSIQGASMYGYTF
TRBJ1-3 | TRBD1 | NA | TRBV6-5 | TGTGCCAGCAGGGGGGACAGGGGACCTGGAAACACCATATATTTT | CASRGDRGPGNTIYF